This T cell receptor (beta chain) was found in a study of radiation and T cells in renal cell carcinoma. The CDR3 is made up of 15 amino acids. V shed 4 bases, J shed 2 bases, and the junction held 7 bases outside the gene matches. The germline V gene has CDR1 GTSNPN and CDR2 SVGIG (reference sequence). The data were produced by immunoSEQ multiplex PCR, yet TCRdb's version contains in-frame clones alone and is incomplete. The sample has approximately 100,000 clones; less than 90% are singletons. Time point here: baseline pretreatment blood. As to treatment: 15 Gy SBRT to primary tumor, nephrectomy 4 weeks later. This renal cell carcinoma was of the clear cell type.

Sequenced here: blood, sampled from a patient whose treatment included radiotherapy and nephrectomy. The receptor comes from a man aged 45-65 years with renal cell carcinoma. V and J are TRBV30 and TRBJ2-3; 9 nucleotides align to TRBD2. Here the CDR3 DNA reads TGTGCCTGGACCACTAGCGGGCGGGCCACAGATACGCAGTATTTT. Translation: CAWTTSGRATDTQYF.